This T cell receptor (beta chain) comes out of a study of cytomegalovirus exposure and HLA in healthy donors. Study conclusions and caveats: Certain indistinguishable V segments, among them TRBV6-2 and TRBV6-3, were excluded.

Primers included in the PCR were 60 Vbeta and 13 Jbeta primers. Profiling relied on immunoSEQ multiplex PCR, and the TCRdb table lists in-frame clones only, not all of them. This table has fewer than 100,000 clones, 78% appearing once. Per germline, CDR1 SGHRS and CDR2 YFSETQ. Trimming took 0 bases from V and 3 from J; bases not matched to a gene: 7. This CDR3 comprises 17 residues. On this clone: Antigen unknown.

This chain joins TRBV5-1 and TRBJ1-4, with 8 nucleotides matching TRBD1. Input material: PBMCs. The origin of this receptor is an older woman in good health and CMV-seronegative. DNA for the CDR3: TGCGCCAGCAGCTTGGCCAGGGGGCTAAGTGCTAATGAAAAACTGTTTTTT. Translated, it gives CASSLARGLSANEKLFF.